This T cell receptor beta chain comes out of a study of blood T cell repertoires in COVID-19. Study context: Specimens from acute and convalescent COVID-19 originated in the United States, Italy and Spain.

This CDR3 region has 13 residues. The V end was cut by 3 bases, the J end by 9 bases, with 9 bases between. Germline values: CDR1 MNHEY, CDR2 SMNVEV (reference sequence). Clones were sequenced by immunoSEQ multiplex PCR, and TCRdb holds only the in-frame ones, with some missing. The data hold about 150,000 clones, with approximately 80% observed a single time. This receptor was obtained from a woman between 50 and 59 years old with acute or convalescent COVID-19. Sequencing was performed on peripheral blood. The gene calls are TRBV27 and TRBJ1-6; no clear D. DNA of the CDR3: TGTGCCAGCAGTTTTGGGGAGGGTTCACCCCTCCACTTT. Its translation is CASSFGEGSPLHF.